The entry below describes one T cell receptor beta chain. Its antigen is unknown. No base-level quality is on record; no much larger clone is a single base apart. The CDR3 regions of human TCRbeta chains were analyzed by immunosequencing. The paper's data handling went like this. Repertoire TCRs were matched against a reference library of SARS-CoV-2-specific TCRs generated with the MIRA antigen-specificity platform. Breadth was defined as the fraction of unique TCRs that were SARS-CoV-2-associated, and depth was defined as the fraction of total T cells that were SARS-CoV-2-associated. Using the MIRA data, each spike-specific TCR was assigned both to the spike region to which the TCR was reactive and to a CD4 or CD8 class. Log10-transformed breadth and depth values were compared by one-way ANOVA with Sidak's multiple comparisons tests. TCRdb obtained this table from immuneACCESS and retained in-frame rearrangements with V and J assigned. These tables miss some clones; where compared with another copy, unresolved V genes account for less than half of the shortfall, and the remainder is unexplained. D and trimming come from the DNA, and the V and J calls and clone size come from that table. For this sample the table gives 100,000 to 150,000 clones, of which about 85% were detected only once. The ten largest clones capture less than 8% of the sample.

The sample comes from a study of T cell responses to AZD1222 COVID-19 vaccine listed by TCRdb under 2021. General notes on the study: AZD1222 recipients whose second dose came at about 4 weeks and those whose second dose came at about 12 weeks were combined into one group, since spike-specific TCR depth and breadth did not differ between the two schedules. A total of under 250 trial participants underwent TCR sequencing, of whom some 200 had received two doses of AZD1222 and approximately 26 had received two doses of the MenACWY control vaccine. Enrollment into the trials was organized by age into subgroups of 18-55, 56-69 and 70-plus years, and those subgroups contained about 150, 27 and 61 TCR-sequenced participants, respectively.

Results and caveats for the whole study, not just this receptor: CD4 TCRs associated with the vaccine covered the entire spike protein, and the dominant responses were in regions 160-218 and 743-854. Because no day 14 peak-response samples were available, the repertoires could be characterized only after the peak T cell response. Conclusions about previously exposed vaccinees are limited because only five or six AZD1222 recipients were SARS-CoV-2 seropositive at baseline. Most participants were white British and females outnumbered males, and the authors suggested that clonal diversity may have been underestimated. Reportedly, close to half of the unique spike-specific TCRs recognized epitopes lying outside the regions that are mutated in the B.1.351 and B.1.1.7 variants. The 56-69-year group was small, and its depth increase did not reach significance, likely because of low power. After two AZD1222 doses, spike-specific TCR breadth and depth were significantly higher than at day 0 and than in MenACWY recipients.

According to the study, the label for this sample's time point signals: baseline before first vaccination. Vaccinee samples were obtained from the UK trials COV001 and COV002, which included a single-blind randomized controlled phase 2/3 trial of AZD1222 (ChAdOx1 nCoV-19) in healthy adults. Trial participant PBMC samples were collected at day 0 and day 28 after the second dose for TCRbeta chain sequencing. From its cysteine to its phenylalanine, the CDR3 spans 13 amino acids. Left in the record is the CDR3 DNA by itself, 39 bases read in frame from the first base. The germline V end is reduced by 4 bases and the J end by 12 bases; junction bases left unmatched: 8.

Recombination linked TRBV12-3 or TRBV12-4 to TRBJ1-5; 8 bases in the junction line up with TRBD1. The source material was peripheral blood, sampled on day 0 of AZD1222 vaccination. This sequence originates from an adult in good health. The nucleotide sequence is TGTGCCAGCAGTTCGGGACAGGTCATAATCCAGCATTTT. It encodes CASSSGQVIIQHF.